A selection of T cell receptor beta chains follows, all from one sample in a study of cytomegalovirus exposure and HLA in healthy donors. Generated by immunoSEQ multiplex PCR, the TCRdb table keeps only in-frame clones and is missing some. Among about 200,000 clones, about 83% were seen once, and the ten largest hold 15% to 19%. The sample consisted of PBMCs. These receptors originate from a middle-aged man in good health and CMV-seronegative. Each CDR3 is given with its conserved first and last residue.

V	J	CDR3
TRBV6-1	TRBJ1-1	CASSAGQSINTEAFF
TRBV19	TRBJ1-1	CASSPGTGKAFF
TRBV5-1	-	CASSPDTAPYEQYF
TRBV9	TRBJ2-5	CASSAGTGVHQETQYF
TRBV6-4	TRBJ1-6	CASSDERDSPLHF
TRBV19	TRBJ1-5	CASSIKADQPQHF
TRBV11-2	TRBJ1-2	CASSLVGDYGYTF
TRBV10-1	TRBJ1-1	CASSERGTGNTEAFF
TRBV7-2	TRBJ1-1	CASSHPTEGTEAFF
TRBV19	TRBJ1-4	CASSTRTGNNEKLFF
TRBV15	TRBJ2-1	CATSRDRGGYNEQFF
TRBV29-1	TRBJ2-7	CSVRTGSEQYF
TRBV7-9	TRBJ2-7	CASSSQGAYEQYF
TRBV6-5	TRBJ1-1	CASRGNTEAFF
TRBV9	TRBJ2-1	CASSVAAGPSSYNEQFF